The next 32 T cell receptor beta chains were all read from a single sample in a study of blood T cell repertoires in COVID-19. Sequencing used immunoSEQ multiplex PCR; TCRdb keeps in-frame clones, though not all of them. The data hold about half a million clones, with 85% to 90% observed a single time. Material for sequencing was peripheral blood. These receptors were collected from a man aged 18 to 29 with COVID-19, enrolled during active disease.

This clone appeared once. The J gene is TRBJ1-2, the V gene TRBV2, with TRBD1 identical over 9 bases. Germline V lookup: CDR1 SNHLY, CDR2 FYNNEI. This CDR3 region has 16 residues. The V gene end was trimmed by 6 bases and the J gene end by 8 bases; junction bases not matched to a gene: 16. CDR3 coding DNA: TGTGCCAGCAGAAATATAGGACAGGGGAGTAGGGAGGGCTACACCTTC. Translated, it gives CASRNIGQGSREGYTF.

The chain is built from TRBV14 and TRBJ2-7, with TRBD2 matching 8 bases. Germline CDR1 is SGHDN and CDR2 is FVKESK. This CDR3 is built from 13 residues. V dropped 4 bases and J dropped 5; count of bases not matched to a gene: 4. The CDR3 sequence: CASSPGGANEQYF. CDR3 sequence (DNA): TGTGCCAGCAGCCCCGGGGGGGCCAACGAGCAGTACTTC.

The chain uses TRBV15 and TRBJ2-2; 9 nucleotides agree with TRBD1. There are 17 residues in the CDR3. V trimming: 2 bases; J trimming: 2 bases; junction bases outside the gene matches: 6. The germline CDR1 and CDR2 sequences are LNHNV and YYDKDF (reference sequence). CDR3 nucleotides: TGTGCCACCAGCAGATACCAAACAGGGGGCAACACCGGGGAGCTGTTTTTT. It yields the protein CATSRYQTGGNTGELFF.

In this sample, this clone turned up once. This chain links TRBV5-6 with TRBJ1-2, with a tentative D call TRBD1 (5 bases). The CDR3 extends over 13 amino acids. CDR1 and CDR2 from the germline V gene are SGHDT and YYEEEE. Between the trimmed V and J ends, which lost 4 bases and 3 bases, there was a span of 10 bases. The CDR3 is CASSTGQDYGYTF. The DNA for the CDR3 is TGTGCCAGCAGCACTGGACAAGACTATGGCTACACCTTC.

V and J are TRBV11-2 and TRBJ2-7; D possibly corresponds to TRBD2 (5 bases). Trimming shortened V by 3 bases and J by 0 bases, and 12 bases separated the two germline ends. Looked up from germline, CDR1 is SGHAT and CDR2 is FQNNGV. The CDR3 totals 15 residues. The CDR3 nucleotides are TGTGCCAGCAGCTTTAAACCCGAGGGCTCCTACGAGCAGTACTTC. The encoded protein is CASSFKPEGSYEQYF.

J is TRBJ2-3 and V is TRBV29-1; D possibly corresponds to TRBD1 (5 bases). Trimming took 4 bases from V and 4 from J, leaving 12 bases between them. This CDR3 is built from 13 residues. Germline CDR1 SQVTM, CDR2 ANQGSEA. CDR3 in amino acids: CSVGGLRADTQYF. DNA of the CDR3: TGCAGCGTTGGTGGTCTCAGGGCAGATACGCAGTATTTT.

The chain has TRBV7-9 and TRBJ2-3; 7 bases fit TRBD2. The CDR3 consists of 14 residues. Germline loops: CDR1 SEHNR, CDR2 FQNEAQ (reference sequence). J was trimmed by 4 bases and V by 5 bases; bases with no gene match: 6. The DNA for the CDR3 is TGTGCCAGCAGCGAGGGTGCGGGGGCAGATACGCAGTATTTT. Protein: CASSEGAGADTQYF.

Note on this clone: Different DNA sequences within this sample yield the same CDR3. The CDR3 DNA reads TGTGCCAGCAGCGTAGGCACTAGCACAGATACGCAGTATTTT. Its translation is CASSVGTSTDTQYF. V gene TRBV9 combines with J gene TRBJ2-3; D not resolved. Germline assignment: CDR1 SGDLS and CDR2 YYNGEE. CDR3 length: 14 amino acids. V was shortened by 0 bases and J by 0 bases, with 5 bases between the two germline ends.

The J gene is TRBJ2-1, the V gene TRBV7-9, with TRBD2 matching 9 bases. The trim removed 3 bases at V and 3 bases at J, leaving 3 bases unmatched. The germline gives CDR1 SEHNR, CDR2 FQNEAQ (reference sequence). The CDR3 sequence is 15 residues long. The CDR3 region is CASSLVAGDYNEQFF. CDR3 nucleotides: TGTGCCAGCAGCTTGGTAGCGGGGGACTACAATGAGCAGTTCTTC. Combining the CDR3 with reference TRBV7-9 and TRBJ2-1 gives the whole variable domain DTGVSQNPRHKITKRGQNVTFRCDPISEHNRLYWYRQTLGQGPEFLTYFQNEAQLEKSRLLSDRFSAERPKGSFSTLEIQRTEQGDSAMYLCASSLVAGDYNEQFFGPGTRLTVL.

In DNA form, the CDR3 reads TGTGCCATCAGTGAGGAGTCCGCTATTTATTCACCCCTCCACTTT. Translation gives CAISEESAIYSPLHF. The chain carries TRBV10-3 and TRBJ1-6; D uncertain. The CDR3 covers 15 residues. Germline CDR1 and CDR2: ENHRY and SYGVKD. V dropped 2 bases and J dropped 8 bases, with 13 bases sitting between them.

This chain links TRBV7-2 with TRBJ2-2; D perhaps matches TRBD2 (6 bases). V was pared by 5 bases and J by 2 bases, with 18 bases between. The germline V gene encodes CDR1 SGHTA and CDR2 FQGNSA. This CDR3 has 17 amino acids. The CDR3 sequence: CASSPDVDSGNTGELFF. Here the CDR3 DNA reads TGTGCCAGCAGCCCAGATGTTGATAGCGGTAACACCGGGGAGCTGTTTTTT.

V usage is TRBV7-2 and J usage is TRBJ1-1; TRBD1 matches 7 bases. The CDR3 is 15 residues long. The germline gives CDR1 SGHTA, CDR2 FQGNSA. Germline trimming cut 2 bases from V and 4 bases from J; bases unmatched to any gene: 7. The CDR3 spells CASSLQGGSGTEAFF. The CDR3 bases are TGTGCCAGCAGCTTACAAGGGGGCTCGGGCACTGAAGCTTTCTTT.

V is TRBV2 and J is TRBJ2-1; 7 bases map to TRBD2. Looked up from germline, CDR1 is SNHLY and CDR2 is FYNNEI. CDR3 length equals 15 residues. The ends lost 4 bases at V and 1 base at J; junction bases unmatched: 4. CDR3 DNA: TGTGCCAGCAGTGTGTCTAGCGGATCCTACAATGAGCAGTTCTTC. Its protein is CASSVSSGSYNEQFF.

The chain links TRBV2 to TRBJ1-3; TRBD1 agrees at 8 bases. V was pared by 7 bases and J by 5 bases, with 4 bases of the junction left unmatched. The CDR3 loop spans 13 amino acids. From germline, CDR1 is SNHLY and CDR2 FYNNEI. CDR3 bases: TGTGCCAGCACCGGGACAGGAAGAAACACCATATATTTT. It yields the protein CASTGTGRNTIYF.

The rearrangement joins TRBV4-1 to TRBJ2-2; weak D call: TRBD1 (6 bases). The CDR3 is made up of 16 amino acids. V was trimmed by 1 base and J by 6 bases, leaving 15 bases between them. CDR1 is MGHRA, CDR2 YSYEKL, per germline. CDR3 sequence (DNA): TGCGCCAGCAGCCAAGTTGGGACATATAGGGCCGGGGAGCTGTTTTTT. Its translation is CASSQVGTYRAGELFF.

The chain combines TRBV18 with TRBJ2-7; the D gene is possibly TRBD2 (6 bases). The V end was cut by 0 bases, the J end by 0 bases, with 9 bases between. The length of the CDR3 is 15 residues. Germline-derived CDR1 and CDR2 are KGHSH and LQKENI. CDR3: CASSPPAGYSYEQYF. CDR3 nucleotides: TGTGCCAGCTCACCACCAGCGGGCTACTCCTACGAGCAGTACTTC. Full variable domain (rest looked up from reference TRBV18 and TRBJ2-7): NAGVMQNPRHLVRRRGQEARLRCSPMKGHSHVYWYRQLPEEGLKFMVYLQKENIIDESGMPKERFSAEFPKEGPSILRIQQVVRGDSAAYFCASSPPAGYSYEQYFGPGTRLTVT.

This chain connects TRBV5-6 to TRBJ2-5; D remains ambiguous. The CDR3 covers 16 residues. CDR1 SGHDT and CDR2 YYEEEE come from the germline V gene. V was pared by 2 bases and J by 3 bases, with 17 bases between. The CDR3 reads CASSFKSPLLEETQYF. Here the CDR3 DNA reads TGTGCCAGCAGCTTTAAGTCCCCGCTTTTAGAAGAGACCCAGTACTTC.

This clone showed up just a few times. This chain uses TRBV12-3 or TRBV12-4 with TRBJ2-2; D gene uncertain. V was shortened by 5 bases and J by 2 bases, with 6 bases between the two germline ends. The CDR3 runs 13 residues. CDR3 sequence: CASSPHNTGELFF. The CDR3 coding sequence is TGTGCCAGCAGTCCACACAACACCGGGGAGCTGTTTTTT.

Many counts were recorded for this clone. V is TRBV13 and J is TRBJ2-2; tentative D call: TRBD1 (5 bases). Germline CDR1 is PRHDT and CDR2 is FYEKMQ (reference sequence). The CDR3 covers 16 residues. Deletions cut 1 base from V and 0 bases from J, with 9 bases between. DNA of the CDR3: TGTGCCAGCAGCTTAGAAGGGGTGGCGAACACCGGGGAGCTGTTTTTT. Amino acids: CASSLEGVANTGELFF.

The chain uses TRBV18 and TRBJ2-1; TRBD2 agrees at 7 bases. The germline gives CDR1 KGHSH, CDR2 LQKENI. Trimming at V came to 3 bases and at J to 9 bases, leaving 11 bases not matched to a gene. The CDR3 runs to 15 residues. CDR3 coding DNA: TGTGCCAGCTCACCCCCCCGACTAGCTAATCTTGAGCAGTTCTTC. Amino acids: CASSPPRLANLEQFF.

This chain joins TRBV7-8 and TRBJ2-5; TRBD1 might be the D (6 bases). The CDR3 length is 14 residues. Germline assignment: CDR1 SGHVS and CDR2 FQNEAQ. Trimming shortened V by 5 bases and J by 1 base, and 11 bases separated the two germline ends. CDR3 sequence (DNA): TGTGCCAGCAGCACGGACAGCTTCCAAGAGACCCAGTACTTC. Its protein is CASSTDSFQETQYF.

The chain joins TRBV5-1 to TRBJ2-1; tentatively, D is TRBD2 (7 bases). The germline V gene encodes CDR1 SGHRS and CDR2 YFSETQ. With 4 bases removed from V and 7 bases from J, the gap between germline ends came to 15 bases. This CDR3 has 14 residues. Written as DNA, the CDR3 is TGCGCCAGCAGCGCTGGGGGGCGGGGGAATGAGCAGTTCTTC. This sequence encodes CASSAGGRGNEQFF.

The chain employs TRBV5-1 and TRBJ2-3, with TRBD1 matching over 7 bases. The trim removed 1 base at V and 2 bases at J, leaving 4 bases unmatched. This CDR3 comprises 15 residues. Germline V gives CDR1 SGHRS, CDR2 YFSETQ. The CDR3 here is CASSLRGPDTDTQYF. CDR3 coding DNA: TGCGCCAGCAGCTTGAGGGGGCCTGACACAGATACGCAGTATTTT.

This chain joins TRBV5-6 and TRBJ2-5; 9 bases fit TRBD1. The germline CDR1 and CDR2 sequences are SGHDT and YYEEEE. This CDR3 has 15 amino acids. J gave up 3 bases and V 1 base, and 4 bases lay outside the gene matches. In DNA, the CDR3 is TGTGCCAGCAGCTTGCTCGGGACAGGGAAAGAGACCCAGTACTTC. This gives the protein CASSLLGTGKETQYF. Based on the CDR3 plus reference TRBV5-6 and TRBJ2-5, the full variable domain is DAGVTQSPTHLIKTRGQQVTLRCSPKSGHDTVSWYQQALGQGPQFIFQYYEEEERQRGNFPDRFSGHQFPNYSSELNVNALLLGDSALYLCASSLLGTGKETQYFGPGTRLLVL.

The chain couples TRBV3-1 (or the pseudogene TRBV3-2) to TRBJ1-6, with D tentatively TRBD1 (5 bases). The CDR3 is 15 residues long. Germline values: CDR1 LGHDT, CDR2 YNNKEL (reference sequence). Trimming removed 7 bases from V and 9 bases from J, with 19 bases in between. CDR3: CASNRIGRQASPLHF. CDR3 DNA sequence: TGTGCCAGCAACAGGATAGGACGCCAGGCTTCACCCCTCCACTTT.

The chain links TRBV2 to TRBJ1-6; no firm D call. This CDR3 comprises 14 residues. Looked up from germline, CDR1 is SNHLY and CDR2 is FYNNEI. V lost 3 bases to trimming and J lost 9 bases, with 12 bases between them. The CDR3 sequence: CASSERGFSSPLHF. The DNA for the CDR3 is TGTGCCAGCAGTGAGCGAGGGTTTTCTTCACCCCTCCACTTT.

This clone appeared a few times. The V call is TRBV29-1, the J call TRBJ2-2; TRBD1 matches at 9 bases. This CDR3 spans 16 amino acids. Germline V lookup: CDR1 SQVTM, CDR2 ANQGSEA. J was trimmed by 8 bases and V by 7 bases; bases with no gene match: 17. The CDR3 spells CSAFRNRDRDKGELFF. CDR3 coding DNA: TGCAGCGCCTTCAGAAACCGGGACAGGGATAAGGGGGAGCTGTTTTTT.

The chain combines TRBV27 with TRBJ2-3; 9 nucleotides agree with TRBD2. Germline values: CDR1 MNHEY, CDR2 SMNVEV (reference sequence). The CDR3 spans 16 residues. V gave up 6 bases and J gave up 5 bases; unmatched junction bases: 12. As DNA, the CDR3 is TGTGCCAGCAGACCATTAGCGGGGGCCGGAGTAGATACGCAGTATTTT. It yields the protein CASRPLAGAGVDTQYF.

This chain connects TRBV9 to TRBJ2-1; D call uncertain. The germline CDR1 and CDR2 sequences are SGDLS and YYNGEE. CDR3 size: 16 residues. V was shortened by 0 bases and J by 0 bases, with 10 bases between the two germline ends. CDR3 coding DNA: TGTGCCAGCAGCGTAGGGGCCGCTCCCTCCTACAATGAGCAGTTCTTC. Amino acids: CASSVGAAPSYNEQFF.

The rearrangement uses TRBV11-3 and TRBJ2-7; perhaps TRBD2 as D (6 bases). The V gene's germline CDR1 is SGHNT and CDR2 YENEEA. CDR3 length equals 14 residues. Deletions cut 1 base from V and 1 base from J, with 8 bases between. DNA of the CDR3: TGTGCCAGCAGCTTAGGCGGGGCTTCCTACGAGCAGTACTTC. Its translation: CASSLGGASYEQYF. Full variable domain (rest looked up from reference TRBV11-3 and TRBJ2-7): EAGVVQSPRYKIIEKKQPVAFWCNPISGHNTLYWYLQNLGQGPELLIRYENEEAVDDSQLPKDRFSAERLKGVDSTLKIQPAELGDSAVYLCASSLGGASYEQYFGPGTRLTVT.

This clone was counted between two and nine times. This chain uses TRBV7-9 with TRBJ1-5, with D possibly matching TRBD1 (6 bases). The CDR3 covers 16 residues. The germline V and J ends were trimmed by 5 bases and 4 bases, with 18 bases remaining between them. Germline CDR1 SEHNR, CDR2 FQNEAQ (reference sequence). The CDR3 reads CASSQVVGTTNQPQHF. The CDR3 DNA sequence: TGTGCCAGCAGCCAGGTGGTCGGGACAACGAATCAGCCCCAGCATTTT.

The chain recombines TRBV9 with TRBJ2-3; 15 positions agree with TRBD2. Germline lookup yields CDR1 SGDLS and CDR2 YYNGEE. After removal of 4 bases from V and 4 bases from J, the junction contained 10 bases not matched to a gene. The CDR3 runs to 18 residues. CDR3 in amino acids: CASSHHPGLAGGPDTQYF. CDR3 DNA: TGTGCCAGCAGCCATCATCCCGGACTAGCGGGAGGGCCAGATACGCAGTATTTT.